This T cell receptor (beta chain) originates from a study of blood T cell repertoires in COVID-19. Study-level background: T cells, B-cell-depleted T cells, or PBMCs provided the cDNA or gDNA that served as material.

Per the original methods: Counts of nucleated cells, estimated from reference gene primer amplification, were obtained. Profiling relied on immunoSEQ multiplex PCR, and the TCRdb table lists in-frame clones only, not all of them. Clone size and V and J calls were adopted from that table, with D and trimming inferred from the DNA. The table shows approximately 270,000 clones, with roughly 88% occurring only once. Sequences were obtained from peripheral blood. The TCR sequence derives from a man older than 75 with acute or convalescent COVID-19.

DNA for the CDR3: TGTGCCAGCACCGGGACAGGGAAGAACACTGAAGCTTTCTTT. Encoded protein: CASTGTGKNTEAFF. The V gene is TRBV27, the J gene TRBJ1-1; 9 bases map to TRBD1. Germline-derived CDR1 and CDR2 are MNHEY and SMNVEV (reference sequence). The junction had 4 bases not matched to a gene; V was cut back by 7 bases and J by 1 base. CDR3 length: 14 residues.